This T cell receptor beta chain is from a study of CD8 T cells in Susac syndrome. Study-wide points: Individuals included in the TCR sequencing and HLA analysis were acknowledged by the study to be relatively few in number.

The CDR3 is 14 residues long. V dropped 2 bases and J dropped 6 bases, with 14 bases sitting between them. Looked up from germline, CDR1 is SNHLY and CDR2 is FYNNEI. For this clonotype: The antigen is undetermined.

Random hexamers were used to reverse transcribe the RNA input (about 0.45 to 1 ug). The immunoSEQ assay covered 54 Vbeta and 13 Jbeta segments for CDR3. TCRdb used MiXCR to reprocess the immunoSEQ multiplex PCR reads, holding one entry per CDR3 protein. Of more than 85,000 distinct CDR3 sequences in the sample, about 95% were seen once. In blood CD8+ and CD4+ T cells, TCR beta underwent sequencing. Both CD4+ and CD8+ T cells were negatively isolated, and TEMRA cells underwent FACS enrichment. What was sequenced was CD4+ T cells from PBMCs. The sequence came from a human donor in good health. V is TRBV2 and J is TRBJ2-7; weak D call: TRBD2 (6 bases). The chain's CDR3 is CASSEWRGVGEQYF. The CDR3, as DNA: TGTGCCAGCAGTGAATGGAGGGGAGTGGGCGAGCAGTACTTC.